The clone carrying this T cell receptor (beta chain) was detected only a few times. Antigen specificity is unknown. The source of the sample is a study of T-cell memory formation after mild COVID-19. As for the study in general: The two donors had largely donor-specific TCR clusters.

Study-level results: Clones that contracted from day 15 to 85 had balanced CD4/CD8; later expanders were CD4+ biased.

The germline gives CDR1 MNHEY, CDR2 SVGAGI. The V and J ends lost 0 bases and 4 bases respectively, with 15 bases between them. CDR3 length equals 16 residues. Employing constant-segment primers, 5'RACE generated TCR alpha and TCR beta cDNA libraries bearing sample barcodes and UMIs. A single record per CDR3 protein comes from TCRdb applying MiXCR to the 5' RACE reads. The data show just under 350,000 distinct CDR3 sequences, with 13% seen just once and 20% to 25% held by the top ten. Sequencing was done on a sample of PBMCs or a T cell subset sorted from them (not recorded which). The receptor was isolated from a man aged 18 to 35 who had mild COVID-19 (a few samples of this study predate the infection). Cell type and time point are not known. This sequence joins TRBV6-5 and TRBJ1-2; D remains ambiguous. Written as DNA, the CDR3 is TGTGCCAGCAGTTACTCGGGGTTTGGAGGGTTCTATGGCTACACCTTC. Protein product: CASSYSGFGGFYGYTF.